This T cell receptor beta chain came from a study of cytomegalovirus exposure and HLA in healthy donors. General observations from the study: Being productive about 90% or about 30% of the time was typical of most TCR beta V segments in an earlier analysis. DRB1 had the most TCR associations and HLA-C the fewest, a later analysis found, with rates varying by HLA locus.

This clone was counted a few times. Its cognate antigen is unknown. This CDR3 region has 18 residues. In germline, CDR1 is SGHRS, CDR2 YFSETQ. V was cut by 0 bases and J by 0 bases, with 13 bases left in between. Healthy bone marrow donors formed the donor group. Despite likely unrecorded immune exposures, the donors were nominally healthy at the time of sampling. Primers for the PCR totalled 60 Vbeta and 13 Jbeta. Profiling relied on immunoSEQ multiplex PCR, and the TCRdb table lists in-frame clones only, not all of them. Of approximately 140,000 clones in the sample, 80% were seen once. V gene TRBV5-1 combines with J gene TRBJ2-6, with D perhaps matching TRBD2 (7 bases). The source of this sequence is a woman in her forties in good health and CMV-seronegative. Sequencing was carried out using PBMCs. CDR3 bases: TGCGCCAGCAGCTTGGGCGGGGGCCCTAACTCTGGGGCCAACGTCCTGACTTTC. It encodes CASSLGGGPNSGANVLTF.